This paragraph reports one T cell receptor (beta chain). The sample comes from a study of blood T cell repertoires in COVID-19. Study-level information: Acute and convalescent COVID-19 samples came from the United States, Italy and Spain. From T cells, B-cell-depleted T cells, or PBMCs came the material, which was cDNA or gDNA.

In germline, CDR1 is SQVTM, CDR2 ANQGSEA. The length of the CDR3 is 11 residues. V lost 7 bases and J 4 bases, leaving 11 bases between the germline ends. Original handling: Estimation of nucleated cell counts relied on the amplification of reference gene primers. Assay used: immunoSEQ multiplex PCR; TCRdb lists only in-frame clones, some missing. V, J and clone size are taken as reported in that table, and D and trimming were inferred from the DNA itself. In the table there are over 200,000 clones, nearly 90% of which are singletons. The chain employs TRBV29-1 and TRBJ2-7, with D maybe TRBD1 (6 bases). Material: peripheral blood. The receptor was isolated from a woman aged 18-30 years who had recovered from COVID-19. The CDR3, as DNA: TGCAGCGGGACAGAAAATTACGAGCAGTACTTC. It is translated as CSGTENYEQYF.